The 19 T cell receptor beta chains below all came from one sample that was sequenced in a study of T cell changes during pregnancy in multiple sclerosis. Produced via immunoSEQ multiplex PCR; TCRdb's table is partial and in-frame only. The sample lists approximately 46,000 clones, about 90% occurring once. The sequencing here drew on CD4+ T cells from peripheral blood mononuclear cells, taken after pregnancy. The receptors derive from a female donor with multiple sclerosis, enrolled in a pregnancy study.

This clone came up a few times. The V gene is TRBV27, the J gene TRBJ1-5; possible D gene TRBD1, 6 bases. The CDR3 has 14 amino acids. Germline CDR1 reads MNHEY; CDR2 reads SMNVEV (reference sequence). The CDR3 DNA sequence: TGTGTCCCCCAGGCAGGGGATAGCAATCAGCCCCAGCATTTT. Its protein is CVPQAGDSNQPQHF.

The chain employs TRBV27 and TRBJ1-2; 7 bases line up with TRBD1. Germline trimming cut 5 bases from V and 3 bases from J; bases unmatched to any gene: 6. CDR3 length: 14 amino acids. Germline loops: CDR1 MNHEY, CDR2 SMNVEV (reference sequence). In DNA form, the CDR3 reads TGTGCCAGCAGTGGAGGGGGCGCAGACTATGGCTACACCTTC. The encoded protein is CASSGGGADYGYTF.

This chain links TRBV7-9 with TRBJ2-1, with 13 bases matching TRBD2. The CDR3 covers 14 residues. Germline CDR1 and CDR2: SEHNR and FQNEAQ (reference sequence). Unmatched junction bases numbered 5, after V lost 4 bases and J lost 11 bases. The CDR3 loop is CASSSGLAGTKQFF. CDR3 sequence (DNA): TGTGCCAGCAGCTCGGGACTAGCGGGGACCAAGCAGTTCTTC.

This chain joins TRBV5-6 and TRBJ2-7, with 8 bases identical to TRBD1. The ends lost 2 bases at V and 3 bases at J; junction bases unmatched: 7. From germline, CDR1 is SGHDT and CDR2 YYEEEE. CDR3 size: 15 residues. The CDR3 protein is CASSFRDRIVYEQYF. The CDR3 nucleotides are TGTGCCAGCAGCTTCCGGGACAGGATCGTCTACGAGCAGTACTTC.

V usage is TRBV9 and J usage is TRBJ2-3; 9 nucleotides match TRBD2. CDR3 length equals 15 residues. The junction had 6 bases not matched to a gene; V was cut back by 0 bases and J by 7 bases. Germline V CDR1 and CDR2: SGDLS, YYNGEE. This chain's CDR3 is CASSVDRAGGHTQYF. In nucleotides, the CDR3 is TGTGCCAGCAGCGTAGACAGAGCGGGAGGCCATACGCAGTATTTT.

The chain couples TRBV18 to TRBJ2-7, with 8 bases that match TRBD2. The CDR3 length is 14 residues. The germline CDR1 and CDR2 sequences are KGHSH and LQKENI. V was clipped by 3 bases and J by 7 bases; unmatched bases: 8. This CDR3 is CASSPSGSGLEQYF. The DNA for the CDR3 is TGTGCCAGCTCACCCAGCGGGAGTGGTCTTGAGCAGTACTTC.

The V and J genes are TRBV11-2 and TRBJ2-7, with 8 positions matching TRBD2. Germline values: CDR1 SGHAT, CDR2 FQNNGV. The trim removed 0 bases at V and 7 bases at J, leaving 11 bases unmatched. This CDR3 region has 16 residues. CDR3 DNA sequence: TGTGCCAGCAGCTTAGAATCGGGACAAGGGACTAGTGAGCAGTACTTC. Its protein product is CASSLESGQGTSEQYF.

This chain links TRBV14 with TRBJ2-3; maybe TRBD1 (5 bases). The CDR3 runs to 13 residues. Germline lookup yields CDR1 SGHDN and CDR2 FVKESK. V was trimmed by 5 bases and J by 4 bases, leaving 10 bases between them. The CDR3, as DNA: TGTGCCAGCAGCTCCCGACAGTCAGATACGCAGTATTTT. This gives the protein CASSSRQSDTQYF.

J is TRBJ1-2 and V is TRBV5-4; D is undetermined. Between the trimmed V and J ends, which lost 0 bases and 7 bases, there was a span of 13 bases. This CDR3 contains 14 residues. Germline lookup yields CDR1 SGHNT and CDR2 YYREEE (reference sequence). CDR3 sequence: CASSLVEREGGYTF. The DNA of the CDR3 is TGTGCCAGCAGCTTGGTGGAGAGGGAGGGTGGCTACACCTTC.

V usage is TRBV27 and J usage is TRBJ2-6; 8 positions agree with TRBD2. Unmatched junction bases numbered 8, after V lost 7 bases and J lost 3 bases. There are 16 residues in the CDR3. Germline values: CDR1 MNHEY, CDR2 SMNVEV (reference sequence). CDR3 coding DNA: TGTGCCAGCACTGACGGGGGGGCTCGTGGGGCCAACGTCCTGACTTTC. It translates to CASTDGGARGANVLTF.

This clone appeared a few times. The genes are TRBV5-4 and TRBJ1-1; 8 bases agree with TRBD1. Trimming cost V 2 bases and J 2 bases; bases outside gene matches: 5. The length of the CDR3 is 15 residues. Germline values: CDR1 SGHNT, CDR2 YYREEE (reference sequence). The DNA for the CDR3 is TGTGCCAGCAGCTTCCGACAGGGGTACAACACTGAAGCTTTCTTT. This translates into CASSFRQGYNTEAFF.

The chain couples TRBV28 to TRBJ1-1, with TRBD1 as a possible D gene (5 bases). The CDR3 contains 17 residues. Looked up from germline, CDR1 is MDHEN and CDR2 is SYDVKM. Trimming pared 5 bases from V and 4 bases from J, leaving 23 bases between. The DNA of the CDR3 is TGTGCCAGCAGTACGAGGACCTCTGGGGGGTTGGGCACTGAAGCTTTCTTT. This translates into CASSTRTSGGLGTEAFF.

The V gene is TRBV7-2, the J gene TRBJ1-4, with D possibly matching TRBD1 (6 bases). Germline V gene sequence: CDR1 SGHTA, CDR2 FQGNSA. V gave up 1 base and J gave up 7 bases, with 10 bases separating them. CDR3 size: 14 residues. The DNA of the CDR3 is TGTGCCAGCAGCTTAGGACAGGCTTTTGAAAAACTGTTTTTT. Encoded protein: CASSLGQAFEKLFF.

This chain links TRBV27 with TRBJ2-1; 12 bases map to TRBD2. Losses at the gene ends were 2 bases for V and 10 bases for J; bases not matched to a gene: 3. The CDR3 has 14 residues. Per the germline V gene, CDR1 is MNHEY and CDR2 is SMNVEV (reference sequence). The CDR3 region is CASSLLAGGREQFF. Here the CDR3 DNA reads TGTGCCAGCAGTTTACTAGCGGGAGGGCGAGAGCAGTTCTTC.

This chain connects TRBV6-1 to TRBJ2-3; a possible D gene is TRBD1 (5 bases). This CDR3 contains 16 residues. CDR1 is MNHNS, CDR2 SASEGT, per germline. V lost 3 bases to trimming and J lost 0 bases, with 13 bases between them. CDR3 DNA sequence: TGTGCCAGCAGTGAGCACAGGATAGCTAGCACAGATACGCAGTATTTT. The encoded protein is CASSEHRIASTDTQYF.

The CDR3 DNA is TGCGCCACCGGGACTCAAGGAGATACGCAGTATTTT. It encodes CATGTQGDTQYF. The rearrangement links TRBV10-1 to TRBJ2-3; TRBD2 is a possible D gene (6 bases). CDR3 size: 12 residues. Trimming stripped 10 bases from V and 5 bases from J, with 13 bases between. Germline assignment: CDR1 WNHNN and CDR2 SYGVQD (reference sequence).

The chain employs TRBV30 and TRBJ1-5; D unclear. The CDR3 is 14 amino acids. The V end was cut by 0 bases, the J end by 3 bases, with 9 bases between. The germline CDR1 and CDR2 sequences are GTSNPN and SVGIG (reference sequence). Here the CDR3 reads CAWSVSPYNQPQHF. The CDR3 DNA is TGTGCCTGGAGTGTAAGCCCTTACAATCAGCCCCAGCATTTT.

The chain employs TRBV4-1 and TRBJ1-2, with D possibly matching TRBD1 (6 bases). The germline V gene has CDR1 MGHRA and CDR2 YSYEKL. The CDR3 runs to 16 residues. The V end was cut by 8 bases, the J end by 7 bases, with 26 bases between. The CDR3 DNA is TGCGCCAGCGGAAGATTTACAGGTGTAGGGGGGGGTGGCTACACCTTC. Its protein product is CASGRFTGVGGGGYTF.

This sequence joins TRBV10-1 and TRBJ2-7; 8 bases map to TRBD1. CDR1 is WNHNN and CDR2 is SYGVQD in the germline V gene (reference sequence). J gave up 9 bases and V 4 bases, and 11 bases lay outside the gene matches. The CDR3 length is 14 residues. CDR3 amino acids: CASSGGQAAGRQYF. The CDR3 DNA sequence: TGCGCCAGCAGTGGGGGACAGGCGGCGGGGCGGCAGTACTTC.